This record concerns one T cell receptor (beta chain) sequence. Its antigen is currently unknown. The data originate from a study of cytomegalovirus exposure and HLA in healthy donors. Study-level points and caveats: Reports credit the classifier with highly specific, highly sensitive diagnosis of cytomegalovirus status. Cytomegalovirus association was listed for under 200 TCR beta chains. In a later analysis, across HLA loci, associated TCR counts were highest for DRB1, lowest for HLA-C.

The PCR ran on 60 Vbeta and 13 Jbeta primers. Assay used: immunoSEQ multiplex PCR; TCRdb lists only in-frame clones, some missing. The sample has about 120,000 clones; approximately 69% are singletons. This CDR3 is 17 amino acids long. Germline loops: CDR1 MGHRA, CDR2 YSYEKL. V was pared by 2 bases and J by 5 bases, with 6 bases of the junction left unmatched. J is TRBJ2-3 and V is TRBV4-1; 14 nucleotides agree with TRBD2. Source material: PBMCs. This receptor was obtained from a man aged 35 to 55 in good health and CMV-seropositive. CDR3 nucleotide sequence: TGCGCCAGCAGCCAACGGACTAGCGGGGGGTTAGGAGATACGCAGTATTTT. Protein: CASSQRTSGGLGDTQYF.